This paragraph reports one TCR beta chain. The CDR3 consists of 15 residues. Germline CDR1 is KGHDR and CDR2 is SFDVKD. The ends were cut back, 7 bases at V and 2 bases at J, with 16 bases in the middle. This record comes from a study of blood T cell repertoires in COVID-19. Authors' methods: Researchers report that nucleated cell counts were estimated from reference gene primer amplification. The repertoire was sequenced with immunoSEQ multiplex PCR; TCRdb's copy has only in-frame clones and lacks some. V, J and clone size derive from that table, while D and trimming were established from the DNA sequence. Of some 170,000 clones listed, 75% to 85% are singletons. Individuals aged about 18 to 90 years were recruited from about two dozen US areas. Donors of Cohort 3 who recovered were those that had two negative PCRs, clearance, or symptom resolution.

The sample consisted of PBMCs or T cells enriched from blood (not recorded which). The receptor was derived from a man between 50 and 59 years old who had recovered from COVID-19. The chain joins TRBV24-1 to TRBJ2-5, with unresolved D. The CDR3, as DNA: TGTGCCACCAGCCGCGGAATCGGTAATCAAGAGACCCAGTACTTC. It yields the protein CATSRGIGNQETQYF.